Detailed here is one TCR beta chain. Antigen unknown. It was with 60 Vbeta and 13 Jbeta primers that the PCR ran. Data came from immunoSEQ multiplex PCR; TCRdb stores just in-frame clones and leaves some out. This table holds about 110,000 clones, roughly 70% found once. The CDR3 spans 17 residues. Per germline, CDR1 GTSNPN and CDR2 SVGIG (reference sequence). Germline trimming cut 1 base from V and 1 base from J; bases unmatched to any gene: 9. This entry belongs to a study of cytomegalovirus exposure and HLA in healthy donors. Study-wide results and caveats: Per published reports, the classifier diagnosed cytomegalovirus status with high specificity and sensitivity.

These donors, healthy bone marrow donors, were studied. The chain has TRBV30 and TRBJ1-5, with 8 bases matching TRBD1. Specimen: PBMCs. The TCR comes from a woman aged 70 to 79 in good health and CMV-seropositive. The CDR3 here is CAWSGYRGIASNQPQHF. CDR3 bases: TGTGCCTGGAGTGGATACAGGGGGATTGCAAGCAATCAGCCCCAGCATTTT.